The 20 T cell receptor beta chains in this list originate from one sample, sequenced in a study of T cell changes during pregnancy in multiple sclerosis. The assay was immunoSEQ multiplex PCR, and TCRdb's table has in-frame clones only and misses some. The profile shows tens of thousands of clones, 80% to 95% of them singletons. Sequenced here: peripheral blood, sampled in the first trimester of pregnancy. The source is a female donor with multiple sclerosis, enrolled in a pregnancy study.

In DNA, the CDR3 is TGTGCCAGTGGGGACAGGGGGAATTCACCCCTCCACTTT. Protein product: CASGDRGNSPLHF. The J gene is TRBJ1-6, the V gene TRBV19; 11 nucleotides align to TRBD1. CDR3 size: 13 residues. Germline CDR1 LNHDA, CDR2 SQIVND (reference sequence). V shed 8 bases, J shed 7 bases, and the junction held 1 base outside the gene matches.

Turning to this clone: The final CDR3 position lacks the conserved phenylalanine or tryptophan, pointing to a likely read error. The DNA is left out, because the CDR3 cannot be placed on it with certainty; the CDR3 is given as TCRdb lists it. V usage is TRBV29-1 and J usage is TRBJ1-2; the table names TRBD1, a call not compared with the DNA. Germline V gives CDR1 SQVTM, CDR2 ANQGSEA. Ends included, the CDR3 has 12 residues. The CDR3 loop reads CSVKLTGGTLVV.

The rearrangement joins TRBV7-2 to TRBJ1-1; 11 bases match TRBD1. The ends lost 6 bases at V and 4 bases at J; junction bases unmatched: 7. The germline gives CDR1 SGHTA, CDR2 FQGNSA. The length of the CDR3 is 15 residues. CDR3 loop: CASRGDRGRGTEAFF. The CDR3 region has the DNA TGTGCCAGCAGAGGGGACAGGGGGAGAGGCACTGAAGCTTTCTTT.

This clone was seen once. The CDR3 nucleotides read TGTGCCAGCAGTGGGAGCGGCATTCAGTACTTC. Protein product: CASSGSGIQYF. V is TRBV2 and J is TRBJ2-4, with D possibly matching TRBD2 (5 bases). This CDR3 region has 11 residues. V was clipped by 4 bases and J by 9 bases, with 7 bases between them. Germline-derived CDR1 and CDR2 are SNHLY and FYNNEI.

The CDR3 spells CAWSNRGSQPQHF. As DNA, the CDR3 is TGTGCCTGGAGCAACAGGGGATCGCAGCCCCAGCATTTT. The chain is built from TRBV30 and TRBJ1-5; 7 bases align to TRBD1. The V and J ends lost 3 bases and 7 bases, in that order; junction bases with no gene match: 6. In germline, CDR1 is GTSNPN, CDR2 SVGIG (reference sequence). The CDR3 runs to 13 residues.

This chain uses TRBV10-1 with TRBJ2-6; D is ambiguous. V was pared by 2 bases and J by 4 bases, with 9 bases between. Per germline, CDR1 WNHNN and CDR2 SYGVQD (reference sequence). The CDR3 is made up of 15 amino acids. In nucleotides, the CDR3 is TGCGCCAGCAGTGAGGTTCCGTCCGGGGCCAACGTCCTGACTTTC. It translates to CASSEVPSGANVLTF.

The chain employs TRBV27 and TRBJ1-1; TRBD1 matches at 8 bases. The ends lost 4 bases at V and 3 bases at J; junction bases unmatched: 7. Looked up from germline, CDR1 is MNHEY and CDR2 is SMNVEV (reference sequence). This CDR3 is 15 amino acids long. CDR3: CASSSLTGEYTEAFF. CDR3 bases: TGTGCCAGCAGTTCCTTGACAGGGGAGTACACTGAAGCTTTCTTT.

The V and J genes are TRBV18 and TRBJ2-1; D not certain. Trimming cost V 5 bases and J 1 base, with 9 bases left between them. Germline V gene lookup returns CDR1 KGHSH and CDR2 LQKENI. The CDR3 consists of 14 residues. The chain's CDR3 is CASSMRNSYNEQFF. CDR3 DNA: TGTGCCAGCTCAATGAGAAATTCCTACAATGAGCAGTTCTTC.

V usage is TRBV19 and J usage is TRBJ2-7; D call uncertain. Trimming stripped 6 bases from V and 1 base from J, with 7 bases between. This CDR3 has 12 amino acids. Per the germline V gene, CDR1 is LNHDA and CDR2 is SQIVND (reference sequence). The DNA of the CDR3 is TGTGCCAGTAGGAGGCTTTCCTACGAGCAGTACTTC. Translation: CASRRLSYEQYF.

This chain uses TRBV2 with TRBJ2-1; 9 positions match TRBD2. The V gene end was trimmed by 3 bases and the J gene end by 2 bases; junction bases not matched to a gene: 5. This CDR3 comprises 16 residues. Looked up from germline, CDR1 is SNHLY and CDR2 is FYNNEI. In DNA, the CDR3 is TGTGCCAGCAGTGAGTGGCTAGCGGGGACCTACAATGAGCAGTTCTTC. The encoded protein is CASSEWLAGTYNEQFF.

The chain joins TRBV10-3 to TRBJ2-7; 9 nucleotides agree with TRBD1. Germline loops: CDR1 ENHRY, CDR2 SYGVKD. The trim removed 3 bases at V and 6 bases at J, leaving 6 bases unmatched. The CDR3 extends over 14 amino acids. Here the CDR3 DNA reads TGTGCCATCAGTGACGGGGACAGGGTGCCCGAGCAGTACTTC. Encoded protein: CAISDGDRVPEQYF.

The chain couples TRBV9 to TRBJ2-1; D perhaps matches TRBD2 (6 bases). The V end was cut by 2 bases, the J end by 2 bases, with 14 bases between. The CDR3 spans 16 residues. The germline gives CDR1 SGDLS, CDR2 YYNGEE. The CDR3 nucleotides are TGTGCCAGCAGCGTCCGTGATAGCGGAGCCTACAATGAGCAGTTCTTC. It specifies CASSVRDSGAYNEQFF.

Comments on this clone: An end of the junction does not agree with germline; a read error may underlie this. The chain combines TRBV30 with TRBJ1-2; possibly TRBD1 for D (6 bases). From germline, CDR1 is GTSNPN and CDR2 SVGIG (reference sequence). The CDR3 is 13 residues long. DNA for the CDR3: TGTGCCTGGATTGCTTTTACAGGGACCCCGTTCCGGTTC. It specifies CAWIAFTGTPFRF.

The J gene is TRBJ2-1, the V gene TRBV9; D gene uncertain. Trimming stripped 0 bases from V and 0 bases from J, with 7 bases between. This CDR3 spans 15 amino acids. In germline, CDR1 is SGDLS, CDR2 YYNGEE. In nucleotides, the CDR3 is TGTGCCAGCAGCGTAGGACTGAGCTCCTACAATGAGCAGTTCTTC. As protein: CASSVGLSSYNEQFF.

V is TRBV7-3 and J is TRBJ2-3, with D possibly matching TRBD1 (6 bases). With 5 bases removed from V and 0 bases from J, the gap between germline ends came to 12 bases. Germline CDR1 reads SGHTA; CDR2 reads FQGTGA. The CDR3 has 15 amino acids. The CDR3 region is CASSPGTTSTDTQYF. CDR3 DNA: TGTGCCAGCAGCCCCGGGACAACTAGCACAGATACGCAGTATTTT.

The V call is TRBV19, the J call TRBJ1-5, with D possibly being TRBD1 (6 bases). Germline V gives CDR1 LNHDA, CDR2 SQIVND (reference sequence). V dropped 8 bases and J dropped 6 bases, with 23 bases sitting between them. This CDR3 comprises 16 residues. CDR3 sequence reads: CASRAPGAGAIQPQHF. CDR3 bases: TGTGCCAGTCGGGCCCCCGGGGCGGGGGCAATTCAGCCCCAGCATTTT.

The CDR3: CASSQDRSRGVGGYTF. The CDR3 DNA is TGCGCCAGCAGCCAAGATCGGTCCAGGGGTGTGGGGGGCTACACCTTC. This chain uses TRBV4-1 with TRBJ1-2; possible D gene TRBD1, 6 bases. V was pared by 0 bases and J by 8 bases, with 19 bases between. Germline assignment: CDR1 MGHRA and CDR2 YSYEKL. This CDR3 has 16 residues.

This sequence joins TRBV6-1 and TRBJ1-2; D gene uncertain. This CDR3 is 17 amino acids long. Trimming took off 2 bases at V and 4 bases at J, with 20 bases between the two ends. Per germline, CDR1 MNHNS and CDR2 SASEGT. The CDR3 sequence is CASSEMGRPITSYGYTF. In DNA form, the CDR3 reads TGTGCCAGCAGTGAAATGGGCCGACCTATCACGAGCTATGGCTACACCTTC.

CDR3 residues: CASRHTLAGYHSPLHF. For the CDR3, the DNA is TGTGCCAGCCGACATACCCTGGCGGGCTACCATTCACCCCTCCACTTT. V is TRBV19 and J is TRBJ1-6; no clear D. Trimming left V 9 bases short and J 8 bases short, with 23 bases between. CDR1 and CDR2 from the germline V gene are LNHDA and SQIVND (reference sequence). This CDR3 comprises 16 residues.

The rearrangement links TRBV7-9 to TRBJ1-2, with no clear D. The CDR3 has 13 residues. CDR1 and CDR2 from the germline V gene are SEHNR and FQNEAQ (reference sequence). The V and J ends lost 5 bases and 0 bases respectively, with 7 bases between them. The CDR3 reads CASSRGSNYGYTF. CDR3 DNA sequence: TGTGCCAGCAGCCGCGGGTCTAACTATGGCTACACCTTC.